This T cell receptor (beta chain) was identified during a study of cytomegalovirus exposure and HLA in healthy donors. Study background: Genotyping showed less than 85% of 300 to 450 donors falling in the Caucasian-associated ancestry cluster.

This PCR relied on a set of 60 Vbeta primers and 13 Jbeta primers. TCRdb's copy holds only in-frame clones and misses some; the assay was immunoSEQ multiplex PCR. In the table there are tens of thousands of clones, 70% to 80% of which are singletons. The CDR3 has 16 residues. The ends were cut back, 0 bases at V and 1 base at J, with 9 bases in the middle. The germline V gene encodes CDR1 SGHTA and CDR2 FQGNSA. The chain links TRBV7-2 to TRBJ2-2; D may be TRBD1 (6 bases). The receptor comes from a man aged 50-59 years in good health and CMV-seropositive. The source material was PBMCs. In DNA, the CDR3 is TGTGCCAGCAGCTTAGCCCTGACAGGGAACACCGGGGAGCTGTTTTTT. This sequence encodes CASSLALTGNTGELFF. The full variable domain, completed using reference TRBV7-2 and TRBJ2-2, is GAGVSQSPSNKVTEKGKDVELRCDPISGHTALYWYRQSLGQGLEFLIYFQGNSAPDKSGLPSDRFSAERTGGSVSTLTIQRTQQEDSAVYLCASSLALTGNTGELFFGEGSRLTVL.